Listed below are T cell receptor beta chains from one sample, sequenced in a study of blood T cell repertoires in COVID-19. Libraries were prepared by immunoSEQ multiplex PCR; TCRdb keeps only in-frame clonotypes and omits some of them. Altogether 150,000 to 200,000 clones are present, under 80% being singletons, with the ten largest covering 17%. Sequenced input: PBMCs or T cells enriched from blood (not recorded which). These receptors all stem from a woman aged 45-59 years with acute COVID-19. Each CDR3 is given with its conserved first and last residue. D genes are given only for firm matches. For some rows the clone size is stated as once, few or many, or as a class when expanded; others skip it.

V: TRBV11-2; D: -; J: TRBJ1-6; size: -; DNA: TGTGCCAGCAGCTTAGACCTACCGACAGTTAATTCACCCCTCCACTTT; CDR3: CASSLDLPTVNSPLHF
V: TRBV28; D: TRBD2; J: TRBJ2-1; size: once; DNA: TGTGCCAGCAGGGGACTAGCGGGGGTCGATGAGCAGTTCTTC; CDR3: CASRGLAGVDEQFF
V: TRBV14; D: -; J: TRBJ1-2; size: -; DNA: TGTGCCAGCAGCCCGAGCCACTTAAACTATGGCTACACCTTC; CDR3: CASSPSHLNYGYTF
V: TRBV27; D: TRBD2; J: TRBJ2-3; size: once; DNA: TGTGCCAGCAGTTTCGATGGGACTAGCGGGGGGTATACGCAGTATTTT; CDR3: CASSFDGTSGGYTQYF
V: TRBV28; D: TRBD1; J: TRBJ1-4; size: -; DNA: TGTGCCAGCAGTTTCGGGACAGGGAGTGGTGAAAAACTGTTTTTT; CDR3: CASSFGTGSGEKLFF
V: TRBV12-5; D: -; J: TRBJ1-2; size: -; DNA: TGTGCTAGTGGTTTCGGGGGGAACTATGGCTACACCTTC; CDR3: CASGFGGNYGYTF
V: TRBV29-1; D: -; J: TRBJ1-2; size: -; DNA: TGCAGCATGAGGACGGGAAGCTATGGCTACACCTTC; CDR3: CSMRTGSYGYTF
V: TRBV14; D: TRBD1; J: TRBJ2-1; size: few; DNA: TGTGCCAGCAGCCGCCTGACAGGGGCTCGCAATGAGCAGTTCTTC; CDR3: CASSRLTGARNEQFF
V: TRBV18; D: TRBD1; J: TRBJ2-5; size: -; DNA: TGTGCCAGCTCACTACTGACAGGGGTCGGAGAGACCCAGTACTTC; CDR3: CASSLLTGVGETQYF
V: TRBV18; D: -; J: TRBJ1-6; size: -; DNA: TGTGCCAGCTCACCAGAGGACAGCTCACCCCTCCACTTT; CDR3: CASSPEDSSPLHF
V: TRBV5-1; D: -; J: TRBJ2-5; size: -; DNA: TGCGCCAGCAGCTTGGGGAGCCAAGAGACCCAGTACTTC; CDR3: CASSLGSQETQYF
V: TRBV4-3; D: TRBD2; J: TRBJ2-5; size: -; DNA: TGCGCCAGCAGCCAAGATTGGCGGGGGGGCTTGGAGACCCAGTACTTC; CDR3: CASSQDWRGGLETQYF
V: TRBV12-3/TRBV12-4; D: -; J: TRBJ1-2; size: -; DNA: TGTGCCAGCAGTATGGCTGACTATGGCTACACCTTC; CDR3: CASSMADYGYTF
V: TRBV29-1; D: -; J: TRBJ2-1; size: many; DNA: TGCAGCGTTGACGGGGGTTACAATGAGCAGTTCTTC; CDR3: CSVDGGYNEQFF
V: TRBV4-2; D: TRBD2; J: TRBJ2-1; size: -; DNA: TGTGCCAGCAGCCAAGATCGGGGGGGGAATGAGCAGTTCTTC; CDR3: CASSQDRGGNEQFF
V: TRBV7-9; D: -; J: TRBJ1-1; size: -; DNA: TGTGCCAGCAGCTTAGGAGGCGGTGGAGCTTTCTTT; CDR3: CASSLGGGGAFF
V: TRBV2; D: -; J: TRBJ1-6; size: -; DNA: TGTGCCAGCAGTGAAAGGGGTTGGTCCTTGGGACCCCTCCACTTT; CDR3: CASSERGWSLGPLHF
V: TRBV5-1; D: -; J: TRBJ1-1; size: -; DNA: TGCGCCAGCAGCTTAGGCAGGGGCCTAATGAACACTGAAGCTTTCTTT; CDR3: CASSLGRGLMNTEAFF
V: TRBV7-2; D: -; J: TRBJ1-1; size: few; DNA: TGTGCCAGCAGAACACTCTCCAGGGGTAACACTGAAGCTTTCTTT; CDR3: CASRTLSRGNTEAFF
V: TRBV30; D: TRBD1; J: TRBJ1-2; size: -; DNA: TGTGCCTGGAGGTCTACAGGGGGCGCAGCGCACTATGGCTACACCTTC; CDR3: CAWRSTGGAAHYGYTF
V: TRBV7-9; D: TRBD1; J: TRBJ1-2; size: -; DNA: TGTGCCAGCAGCCTAGGACAGGCGAGTACCTTC; CDR3: CASSLGQASTF
V: TRBV5-5; D: TRBD1; J: TRBJ1-5; size: -; DNA: TGTGCCAGCAGCCAGAACAGGGGGGATCAGCCCCAGCATTTT; CDR3: CASSQNRGDQPQHF
V: TRBV4-2; D: -; J: TRBJ1-2; size: -; DNA: TGTGCCAGCAGCCGGACAGCCGATCAAATTTCCTATGGCTACACCTTC; CDR3: CASSRTADQISYGYTF
V: TRBV7-2; D: -; J: TRBJ1-2; size: -; DNA: TGTGCCAGCAGCTCCCACGAGGAGGCCGGGATCGATGGCTACACCTTC; CDR3: CASSSHEEAGIDGYTF
V: TRBV11-1; D: TRBD2; J: TRBJ2-5; size: -; DNA: TGTGCCAGCAGCTTATCACCGGGACTAGCGCAAGAGACCCAGTACTTC; CDR3: CASSLSPGLAQETQYF
V: TRBV18; D: TRBD2; J: TRBJ2-2; size: -; DNA: TGTGCCAGCTCACCTCTAGCGGGGGAAACCGGGGAGCTGTTTTTT; CDR3: CASSPLAGETGELFF
V: TRBV6-5; D: -; J: TRBJ1-2; size: few; DNA: TGTGCCAGCAGTAGGTCCAGGGCCCTTGGCTATGGCTACACCTTC; CDR3: CASSRSRALGYGYTF
V: TRBV6-4; D: TRBD2; J: TRBJ2-3; size: -; DNA: TGTGCCAGCAGTGACCCACTAGCGGGGGAATCAGATACGCAGTATTTT; CDR3: CASSDPLAGESDTQYF
V: TRBV7-2; D: -; J: TRBJ1-5; size: few; DNA: TGTGCCAGCAGCTTAGACAGGATCAGGAATCAGCCCCAGCATTTT; CDR3: CASSLDRIRNQPQHF
V: TRBV6-5; D: -; J: TRBJ1-4; size: -; DNA: TGTGCCAGCAGGAGCCCTGCGACTAATGAAAAACTGTTTTTT; CDR3: CASRSPATNEKLFF
V: TRBV7-8; D: -; J: TRBJ1-5; size: -; DNA: TGTGCCAGCAGCCCCGACTCAGCCGGAGGCAATCAGCCCCAGCATTTT; CDR3: CASSPDSAGGNQPQHF
V: TRBV24-1; D: TRBD2; J: TRBJ2-3; size: few; DNA: TGTGCCACCAGTGATCGGACTAGCGTCACAGATACGCAGTATTTT; CDR3: CATSDRTSVTDTQYF
V: TRBV28; D: TRBD1; J: TRBJ2-5; size: once; DNA: TGTGCCAGCAGTGATTCCGGGACAGGGGGCATTAAGACCCAGTACTTC; CDR3: CASSDSGTGGIKTQYF
V: TRBV5-6; D: -; J: TRBJ1-3; size: many; DNA: TGTGCCAGCAGCTCGGGTAGTAAGACCATATATTTT; CDR3: CASSSGSKTIYF
V: TRBV27; D: TRBD1; J: TRBJ1-2; size: -; DNA: TGTGCCAGCAGTTCCCAGACAGGGGGAGGCTATGGCTACACCTTC; CDR3: CASSSQTGGGYGYTF
V: TRBV5-1; D: -; J: TRBJ1-1; size: -; DNA: TGCGCCAGCGGTCCCGGACAGAACACTGAAGCTTTCTTT; CDR3: CASGPGQNTEAFF
V: TRBV29-1; D: -; J: TRBJ2-3; size: -; DNA: TGCAGCGTTCCGGGGACTCCATCCGATACGCAGTATTTT; CDR3: CSVPGTPSDTQYF
V: TRBV11-3; D: -; J: TRBJ2-2; size: -; DNA: TGTGCCAGCAGCTTAGCCAGCGGCCATACCGGGGAGCTGTTTTTT; CDR3: CASSLASGHTGELFF
V: TRBV5-6; D: -; J: TRBJ2-3; size: -; DNA: TGTGCCAGCAGCCCCGGCACAGATACGCAGTATTTT; CDR3: CASSPGTDTQYF
V: TRBV6-5; D: TRBD1; J: TRBJ2-5; size: -; DNA: TGTGCCAGCAGAACGGGACAGCAAGAGACCCAGTACTTC; CDR3: CASRTGQQETQYF
V: TRBV18; D: TRBD1; J: TRBJ1-1; size: -; DNA: TGTGCCAGCTCACCGGGACAGGGGGCGAACACTGAAGCTTTCTTT; CDR3: CASSPGQGANTEAFF